Sequencing of this TCR beta chain was carried out in a study of T cell responses to AZD1222 COVID-19 vaccine. Study observations and caveats: Mostly white British, mostly female donors; authors suggested clonal diversity may be underestimated. Two doses of AZD1222 preceded a rise in Spike-specific TCR breadth and depth.

About this clone itself: No antigen is known for it. The junction departs from the called germline gene at one end, perhaps through a read error.

This CDR3 is 10 amino acids long. CDR1 and CDR2 (germline): SSHAT, FNYEAQ (reference sequence). Method: immunoSEQ multiplex PCR; TCRdb's copy keeps in-frame clones and lacks some. The sample records about 160,000 clones, about nine tenths being singletons. This material consisted of peripheral blood, taken on day 0 of AZD1222 vaccination. This chain links TRBV7-7 with TRBJ2-1; D assignment may be TRBD1 or TRBD2 (5 bases each). The TCR sequence derives from an adult in good health. CDR3 sequence: CASSPRGQFF. The CDR3 DNA reads TGTGCTAGCAGCCCCCGGGGCCAGTTCTTC. The variable domain in full, completed from reference TRBV7-7 and TRBJ2-1, reads GAGVSQSPRYKVTKRGQDVTLRCDPISSHATLYWYQQALGQGPEFLTYFNYEAQPDKSGLPSDRFSAERPEGSISTLTIQRTEQRDSAMYRCASSPRGQFFGPGTRLTVL.